Reported below is one T cell receptor beta chain. The target antigen is unknown. 13 Jbeta primers and 60 Vbeta primers were used for the PCR. In the original processing: A later analysis counted tens of millions of unique TCR beta chains, roughly 11 million shared. Profiled with immunoSEQ multiplex PCR; TCRdb holds only in-frame clones, not every one. Clone size and V and J calls were adopted from that table, with D and trimming inferred from the DNA. The data contain some 56,000 clones, about 80% of them singletons. The sample is drawn from a study of cytomegalovirus exposure and HLA in healthy donors. Study-wide results and caveats: As a later analysis showed, several of the most significant clusters appeared to be linked to common viral pathogens. Per a prior analysis, the majority of TCR beta V segments were productive roughly 87% or roughly 30% of the time.

Sequenced sample: PBMCs. The sequence was collected from a man aged 45 to 65 in good health and CMV-seronegative.

Here the CDR3 reads CASSLSGSNRGWGEQFF. The CDR3 coding sequence is TGTGCCAGCAGTTTATCGGGGTCGAACAGGGGGTGGGGTGAGCAGTTCTTC. The V call is TRBV27, the J call TRBJ2-1; 8 bases match TRBD1. J lost 9 bases, V lost 0 bases, and 13 bases had no gene match. This CDR3 is 17 amino acids long. The germline V gene encodes CDR1 MNHEY and CDR2 SMNVEV (reference sequence).